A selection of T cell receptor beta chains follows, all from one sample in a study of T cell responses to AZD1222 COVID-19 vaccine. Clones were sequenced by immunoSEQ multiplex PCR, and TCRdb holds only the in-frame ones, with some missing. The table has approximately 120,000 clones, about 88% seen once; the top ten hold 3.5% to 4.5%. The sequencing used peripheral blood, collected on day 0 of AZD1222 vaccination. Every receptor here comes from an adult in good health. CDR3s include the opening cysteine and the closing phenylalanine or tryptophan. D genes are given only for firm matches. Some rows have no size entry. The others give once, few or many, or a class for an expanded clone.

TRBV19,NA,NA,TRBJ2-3,TGTGCCAGTAGTATAGACAGGGGGGCTAGCACAGATACGCAGTATTTT,CASSIDRGASTDTQYF
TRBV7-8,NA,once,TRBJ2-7,TGTGCCAGCAGCTTAGCGGGGGGAGCCTACGAGCAGTACTTC,CASSLAGGAYEQYF
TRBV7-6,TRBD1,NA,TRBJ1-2,TGTGCCAGCAGCTCGCAACCGGGACAGGGAGAAGGGGGCTACACCTTC,CASSSQPGQGEGGYTF
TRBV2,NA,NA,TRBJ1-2,TGTGCCAGCCAACCAGGGTCACGTTACGGCTACACCTTC,CASQPGSRYGYTF
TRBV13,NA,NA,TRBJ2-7,TGTGCCAGCAGCTTACAGGGCCCCCCGGAGCAGTACTTC,CASSLQGPPEQYF
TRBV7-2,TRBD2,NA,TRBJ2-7,TGTGCCAGCAGCTTAGGGCCGTGGGCTAGCGGGGAGGATCCCGAGCAGTACTTC,CASSLGPWASGEDPEQYF
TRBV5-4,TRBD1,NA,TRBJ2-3,TGTGCCAGCAGCCCACAGGGGCCTCGCACAGATACGCAGTATTTT,CASSPQGPRTDTQYF
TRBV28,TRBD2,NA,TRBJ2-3,TGTGCCAGCAGTTTGGTAGCGGGAGTCGTTACAGATACGCAGTATTTT,CASSLVAGVVTDTQYF
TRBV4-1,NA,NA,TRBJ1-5,TGCGCCAGCAGCCCGCCCGACAGGCATCAGCCCCAGCATTTT,CASSPPDRHQPQHF
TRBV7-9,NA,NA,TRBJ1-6,TGTGCCAGCAGCTTAGACAGTAATTCACCCCTCCACTTT,CASSLDSNSPLHF
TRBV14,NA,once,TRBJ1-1,TGTGCCAGCAGACCCCCGGGGGGCACTGAAGCTTTCTTT,CASRPPGGTEAFF
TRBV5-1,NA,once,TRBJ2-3,TGCGCCAGCAGCTCCCGAGACAGGGACTTTGATACGCAGTATTTT,CASSSRDRDFDTQYF
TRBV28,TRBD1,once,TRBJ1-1,TGTGCCAGCAGTTTCAGGGGGGTGAACACTGAAGCTTTCTTT,CASSFRGVNTEAFF
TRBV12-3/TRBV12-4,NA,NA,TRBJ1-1,TGTGCCAGCAGTTTCCAGAACACTGAAGCTTTCTTT,CASSFQNTEAFF
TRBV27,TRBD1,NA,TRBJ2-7,TGTGCCAGCAGTGCCACTACCCGGGACAGGGGCTACGAGCAGTACTTC,CASSATTRDRGYEQYF
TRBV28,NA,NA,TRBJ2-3,TGTGCCAGCAGAGAGACAGGCTTGTTGTATTTT,CASRETGLLYF
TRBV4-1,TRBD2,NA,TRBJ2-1,TGCGCCAGCAGCCAAGGCGCGACTAGCGGGGGGGACAATGAGCAGTTCTTC,CASSQGATSGGDNEQFF
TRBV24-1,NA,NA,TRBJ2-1,TGTGCCACCAGTGATAATTCCCTAGCGCCACCCTACAATGAGCAGTTCTTC,CATSDNSLAPPYNEQFF
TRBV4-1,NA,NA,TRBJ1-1,TGCGCCAGCAGCCAAGATTGGGTTCCAAACACTGAAGCTTTCTTT,CASSQDWVPNTEAFF
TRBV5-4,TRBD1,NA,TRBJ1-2,TGTGCCAGCAGCTTGGCCTGGGGACAGGGTTTTGGCTACACCTTC,CASSLAWGQGFGYTF
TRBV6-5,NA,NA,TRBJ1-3,TGTGCCAGCAGTTACCAAACTGGTCTTGGAAACACCATATATTTT,CASSYQTGLGNTIYF
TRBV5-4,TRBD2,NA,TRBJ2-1,TGTGCCAGCCGAAGAGTTGTGGGACTAGCGGGCAATGAGCAGTTCTTC,CASRRVVGLAGNEQFF
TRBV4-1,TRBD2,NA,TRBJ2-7,TGCGCCAGCAGCCAAGGGAGGACTAGCGGAACCTACGAGCAGTACTTC,CASSQGRTSGTYEQYF
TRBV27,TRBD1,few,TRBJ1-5,TGTGCCAGCAGTTTGCAGGGGGCGATTGGACCCCAGCATTTT,CASSLQGAIGPQHF
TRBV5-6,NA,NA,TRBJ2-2,TGTGCCAGCAGCTTACAGGGTTACGCCGGGGAGCTGTTTTTT,CASSLQGYAGELFF
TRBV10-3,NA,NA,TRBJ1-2,TGTGCCATCAGTGAGTCAGCGCAGGGGACTTACACCTTC,CAISESAQGTYTF
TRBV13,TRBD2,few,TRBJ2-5,TGTGCCAGCAGCGCGGGGGGGACTGCTATCGGGGAGACCCAGTACTTC,CASSAGGTAIGETQYF
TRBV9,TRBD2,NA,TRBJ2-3,TGTGCCAGCAGCGTCGGACCTAGCGGACCCACAGATACGCAGTATTTT,CASSVGPSGPTDTQYF
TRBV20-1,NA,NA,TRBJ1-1,TGCAGTGCTAGAGATCGATCTGAAGCTTTCTTT,CSARDRSEAFF
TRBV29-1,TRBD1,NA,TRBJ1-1,TGCAGCGTCCCTACAGGGGCAGGCAGGGAAGCTTTCTTT,CSVPTGAGREAFF
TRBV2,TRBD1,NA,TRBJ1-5,TGTGCCAGCAGTAAGGACAGGGGAGTGGGTCAGCCCCAGCATTTT,CASSKDRGVGQPQHF
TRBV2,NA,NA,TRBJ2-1,TGTGCCAGCTCCAAAAATATCCGGGATGAGCAGTTCTTC,CASSKNIRDEQFF
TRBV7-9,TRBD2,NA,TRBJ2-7,TGTGCCAGCAGCTCCATCCCTGGGGCTAGCGGTAATTTAGAGCAGTACTTC,CASSSIPGASGNLEQYF
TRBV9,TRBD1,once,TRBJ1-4,TGTGCCAGCAGCGCGACAGGGAATAATGAAAAACTGTTTTTT,CASSATGNNEKLFF
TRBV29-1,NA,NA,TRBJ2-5,TGCAGCGTTGGATCCGGAGGGTTCAGCGGGCGGCAAGAGACCCAGTACTTC,CSVGSGGFSGRQETQYF
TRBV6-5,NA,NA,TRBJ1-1,TGTGCCAGCTCCTATATGAACACTGAAGCTTTCTTT,CASSYMNTEAFF
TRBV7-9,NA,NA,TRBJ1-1,TGTGCCAGCAGCTTAGGAGGGCAGACTGAAGCTTTCTTT,CASSLGGQTEAFF
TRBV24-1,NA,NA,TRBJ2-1,TGTGCCACCAGTGAAAGGGACAAGGGGGCCTACAATGAGCAGTTCTTC,CATSERDKGAYNEQFF
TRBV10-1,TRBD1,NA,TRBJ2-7,TGCGCCAGCAGCCTGGGACAGGGCGGCGAGCAGTACTTC,CASSLGQGGEQYF
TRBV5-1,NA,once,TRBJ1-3,TGCGCCAGCAGCTTGGGGACGGCAGAGAACACCATATATTTT,CASSLGTAENTIYF
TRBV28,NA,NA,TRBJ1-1,TGTGCCAGCAGTCCCTCACAGGGAGGTAACACTGAAGCTTTCTTT,CASSPSQGGNTEAFF
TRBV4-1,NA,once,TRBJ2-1,TGCGCCAGCAGCCAAGGGGGCATCCAGAAATGGGATGAGCAGTTCTTC,CASSQGGIQKWDEQFF
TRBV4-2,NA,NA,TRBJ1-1,TGTGCCAGCGGACGACCGTTAGAATCCACTGAAGCTTTCTTT,CASGRPLESTEAFF
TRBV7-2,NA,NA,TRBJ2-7,TGTGCCAGCAGTCAAAGGGCAGGGGAAGAGCAGTACTTC,CASSQRAGEEQYF
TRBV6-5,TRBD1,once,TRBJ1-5,TGTGCCAGCATTCAGGACAGGGGCAATCAGCCCCAGCATTTT,CASIQDRGNQPQHF
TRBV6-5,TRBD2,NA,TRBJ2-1,TGTGCCAGCAGAATAGCGGGAATCCACAATGAGCAGTTCTTC,CASRIAGIHNEQFF
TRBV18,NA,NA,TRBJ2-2,TGTGCCAGCTCACGCGGGCTGAACACCGGGGAGCTGTTTTTT,CASSRGLNTGELFF
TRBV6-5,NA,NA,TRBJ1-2,TGTGCCAGCAGAACCGGATTGAACTATGGCTACACCTTC,CASRTGLNYGYTF
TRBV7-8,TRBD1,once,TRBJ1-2,TGTGCCAGCAGCTTAGCCCGACAGGGATACTATGGCTACACCTTC,CASSLARQGYYGYTF
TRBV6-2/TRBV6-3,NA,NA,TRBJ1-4,TGTGCCAGCAGTTACTCGATCTCGGCAGAGCAAGCAACTAATGAAAAACTGTTTTTT,CASSYSISAEQATNEKLFF
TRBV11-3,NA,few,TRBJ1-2,TGTGCCAGCAGCTCGGTAACTTGGGGTGGCTACACCTTC,CASSSVTWGGYTF
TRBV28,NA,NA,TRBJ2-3,TGTGCCAGCAGTTTCCTAGGGGCAGATACGCAGTATTTT,CASSFLGADTQYF
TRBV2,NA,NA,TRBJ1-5,TGTGCCAGCAGTGAAGCGGAAACAGGGCCCAGCAATCAGCCCCAGCATTTT,CASSEAETGPSNQPQHF
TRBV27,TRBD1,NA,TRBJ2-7,TGTGCCAGCAGTTTATCAAAGACAGGGGGTGGCGAGCAGTACTTC,CASSLSKTGGGEQYF
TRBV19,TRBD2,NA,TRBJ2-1,TGTGCCAGTAGTATAGTGCGGGAGTTATACAATGAGCAGTTCTTC,CASSIVRELYNEQFF